Following are 18 T cell receptor beta chains from one sample sequenced in a study of technical replicates of blood from several donors. TCRdb's copy holds only in-frame clones and misses some; the assay was immunoSEQ multiplex PCR. This repertoire shows around 57,000 clones, approximately 97% found once; its top ten account for 0.19%. The sequencing input was T cells isolated from PBMCs. The receptor source for this set is a human donor in good health.

This chain connects TRBV27 to TRBJ2-2; TRBD1 matches at 10 bases. Germline CDR1 is MNHEY and CDR2 is SMNVEV (reference sequence). This CDR3 is 17 amino acids long. V gave up 7 bases and J gave up 6 bases; unmatched junction bases: 14. The DNA for the CDR3 is TGTGCCAGCACCCGAGGCTCGGGACAGGGGTCAGCCGGGGAGCTGTTTTTT. It translates to CASTRGSGQGSAGELFF.

The gene calls are TRBV4-1 and TRBJ1-1, with 9 positions matching TRBD1. CDR3 length: 18 residues. Germline V gene sequence: CDR1 MGHRA, CDR2 YSYEKL. J lost 4 bases, V lost 2 bases, and 14 bases had no gene match. DNA of the CDR3: TGCGCCAGCAGCCAACCACGTCTCTTAGGGACAGGGACCACTGAAGCTTTCTTT. Translation: CASSQPRLLGTGTTEAFF.

The V gene is TRBV30, the J gene TRBJ2-7; 10 positions match TRBD1. Germline lookup yields CDR1 GTSNPN and CDR2 SVGIG (reference sequence). The CDR3 has 13 residues. The trim removed 8 bases at V and 0 bases at J, leaving 4 bases unmatched. Written as DNA, the CDR3 is TGTGCCGGGACAGGGGATACCTCCTACGAGCAGTACTTC. Its translation is CAGTGDTSYEQYF.

This chain links TRBV11-2 with TRBJ2-7, with a tentative D call TRBD2 (5 bases). CDR3 length equals 17 residues. The V gene's germline CDR1 is SGHAT and CDR2 FQNNGV. Trimming pared 0 bases from V and 3 bases from J, leaving 18 bases between. The chain's CDR3 is CASSLDRFGEQDYEQYF. Here the CDR3 DNA reads TGTGCCAGCAGCTTAGATCGGTTTGGGGAGCAAGACTACGAGCAGTACTTC.

The chain has TRBV29-1 and TRBJ1-6; D possibly corresponds to TRBD1 (5 bases). The V gene's germline CDR1 is SQVTM and CDR2 ANQGSEA. V shed 4 bases and J shed 10 bases, with 14 bases lying between them. The CDR3 covers 13 residues. CDR3 in amino acids: CSVVQGAGSPLHF. CDR3 in DNA: TGCAGCGTTGTGCAGGGCGCGGGATCACCCCTCCACTTT. The full variable domain, in which reference TRBV29-1 and TRBJ1-6 provide the parts outside the CDR3, is SAVISQKPSRDICQRGTSLTIQCQVDSQVTMMFWYRQQPGQSLTLIATANQGSEATYESGFVIDKFPISRPNLTFSTLTVSNMSPEDSSIYLCSVVQGAGSPLHFGNGTRLTVT.

J is TRBJ1-1 and V is TRBV27, with unresolved D. Trimming left V 7 bases short and J 1 base short, with 22 bases between. There are 17 residues in the CDR3. CDR1 and CDR2 (germline): MNHEY, SMNVEV (reference sequence). DNA of the CDR3: TGTGCCAGCACACCCCAGGCCCTTTCCTCAGGGAACACTGAAGCTTTCTTT. Encoded protein: CASTPQALSSGNTEAFF.

This rearrangement joins TRBV10-3 to TRBJ1-2, with TRBD1 matching 8 bases. With V trimmed by 10 bases and J by 7 bases, 8 bases remained unmatched. CDR1 ENHRY and CDR2 SYGVKD come from the germline V gene. The CDR3 runs to 12 residues. CDR3 nucleotides: TGTGCCACCAAGGACAGGGAGAGTGGCTACACCTTC. Encoded protein: CATKDRESGYTF.

The chain recombines TRBV6-5 with TRBJ1-4; D unresolved. Trimming stripped 2 bases from V and 7 bases from J, with 8 bases between. The CDR3 has 13 residues. CDR1 and CDR2 from the germline V gene are MNHEY and SVGAGI. The CDR3 protein is CASSYGRSEKLFF. The CDR3 coding sequence is TGTGCCAGCAGTTACGGGAGGAGTGAAAAACTGTTTTTT.

V usage is TRBV11-3 and J usage is TRBJ1-6, with a weak D call TRBD1 (6 bases). The CDR3 covers 16 residues. Germline loops: CDR1 SGHNT, CDR2 YENEEA. The V end was cut by 2 bases, the J end by 3 bases, with 11 bases between. The CDR3 DNA is TGTGCCAGCAGCTTAAGGGCAGGGGACTATAATTCACCCCTCCACTTT. Translating it yields CASSLRAGDYNSPLHF. Full variable domain (outside the CDR3, taken from reference TRBV11-3 and TRBJ1-6): EAGVVQSPRYKIIEKKQPVAFWCNPISGHNTLYWYLQNLGQGPELLIRYENEEAVDDSQLPKDRFSAERLKGVDSTLKIQPAELGDSAVYLCASSLRAGDYNSPLHFGNGTRLTVT.

CDR3 loop: CASTLDSEQYF. The DNA of the CDR3 is TGTGCCAGCACCTTAGACAGCGAGCAGTACTTC. The chain uses TRBV6-5 and TRBJ2-7; D might be TRBD1 (5 bases). Trimming took off 7 bases at V and 6 bases at J, with 10 bases between the two ends. Germline-derived CDR1 and CDR2 are MNHEY and SVGAGI. The CDR3 is 11 residues long.

V usage is TRBV28 and J usage is TRBJ2-5; D might be TRBD1 (5 bases). The germline CDR1 and CDR2 sequences are MDHEN and SYDVKM. This CDR3 is 15 amino acids long. V was clipped by 3 bases and J by 6 bases, with 17 bases between them. CDR3 bases: TGTGCCAGCAGTTTGCCCAGGGCTGGAGAGAAGACCCAGTACTTC. Encoded protein: CASSLPRAGEKTQYF.

This chain joins TRBV9 and TRBJ2-7; 9 positions match TRBD1. Trimming cost V 4 bases and J 2 bases; bases outside gene matches: 7. This CDR3 has 15 residues. Germline V CDR1 and CDR2: SGDLS, YYNGEE. The CDR3 DNA sequence: TGTGCCAGCAGCCCGGGACAGGGAAGGCCCTACGAGCAGTACTTC. It translates to CASSPGQGRPYEQYF.

The table lists this clone with a count of one. The V gene is TRBV7-6, the J gene TRBJ1-5; D uncertain. The CDR3 sequence is 13 residues long. Germline V lookup: CDR1 SGHVS, CDR2 FNYEAQ. V was clipped by 1 base and J by 10 bases, with 11 bases between them. The CDR3 region has the DNA TGTGCCAGCAGCTTAGAGTCCCGGGGACCCCAGCATTTT. Amino acid sequence: CASSLESRGPQHF.

J is TRBJ2-7 and V is TRBV2, with 9 bases aligning to TRBD1. CDR3 length: 15 residues. Per the germline V gene, CDR1 is SNHLY and CDR2 is FYNNEI. The V gene end was trimmed by 6 bases and the J gene end by 1 base; junction bases not matched to a gene: 7. The CDR3 is CASRETGTGSYEQYF. The CDR3 DNA sequence: TGTGCCAGCAGGGAAACCGGGACAGGGTCCTACGAGCAGTACTTC.

The chain uses TRBV29-1 and TRBJ1-3; 8 positions agree with TRBD1. V trimming: 7 bases; J trimming: 4 bases; junction bases outside the gene matches: 3. Germline loops: CDR1 SQVTM, CDR2 ANQGSEA. This CDR3 spans 12 amino acids. In DNA, the CDR3 is TGCAGCGGTCGGACAGGGGGAAACACCATATATTTT. This codes for CSGRTGGNTIYF.

The chain combines TRBV15 with TRBJ2-5; 14 bases match TRBD2. J lost 2 bases, V lost 3 bases, and 5 bases had no gene match. This CDR3 region has 17 residues. CDR1 LNHNV and CDR2 YYDKDF come from the germline V gene (reference sequence). CDR3 DNA: TGTGCCACCAGCAGCGGACTAGCGGGGGGCATACAAGAGACCCAGTACTTC. Its protein product is CATSSGLAGGIQETQYF.

V and J are TRBV4-1 and TRBJ1-2, with D perhaps matching TRBD1 (6 bases). Germline V gene data show CDR1 as MGHRA and CDR2 as YSYEKL. Trimming cost V 6 bases and J 6 bases, with 17 bases left between them. The CDR3 has 14 amino acids. CDR3 bases: TGCGCCAGCAGACCACCGGGAGGGGGGAATGGCTACACCTTC. Translation: CASRPPGGGNGYTF.

V and J are TRBV14 and TRBJ1-2; no reliable D call. This CDR3 comprises 16 residues. V lost 0 bases and J lost 4, with 15 bases in between. The germline V gene encodes CDR1 SGHDN and CDR2 FVKESK. CDR3 amino acids: CASSQEVDRVVYGYTF. The CDR3 DNA is TGTGCCAGCAGCCAAGAGGTCGACCGGGTAGTCTATGGCTACACCTTC.